Listed below are T cell receptor beta chains from one sample, sequenced in a study of high-grade serous ovarian cancer treatment subgroups. Using immunoSEQ multiplex PCR, the repertoire was profiled, and TCRdb retains in-frame clones only, with some absent. The sample lists about 2,000 clones; about 81% were seen once. Sequencing used tumor tissue. The receptors stem from a human donor with high-grade serous ovarian cancer. CDR3s include the opening cysteine and the closing phenylalanine or tryptophan. Fields, in order: clone size, J gene, V gene, D gene, CDR3 DNA, CDR3 protein. A D gene is named only where the DNA matches it firmly. Size tells how often a clone was seen (once, few, many) or the class of an expanded clone, and some rows leave it out.

abundance: .
j_gene: TRBJ2-5
v_gene: TRBV12-5
d_gene: .
CDR3nt: TGTGCTAGTGGTTTGGGCCGGACAGACCAAGAGACCCAGTACTTC
CDR3aa: CASGLGRTDQETQYF

abundance: .
j_gene: TRBJ2-3
v_gene: TRBV10-3
d_gene: .
CDR3nt: TGTGCCATCAGTGAAGAAGCGGGTACAGATACGCAGTATTTT
CDR3aa: CAISEEAGTDTQYF

abundance: once
j_gene: TRBJ1-2
v_gene: TRBV7-3
d_gene: .
CDR3nt: TGTGCCAGCAGCCCAGGGCTTAACTATGGCTACACCTTC
CDR3aa: CASSPGLNYGYTF

abundance: .
j_gene: TRBJ1-6
v_gene: TRBV7-9
d_gene: TRBD1
CDR3nt: TGTGCCAGCAGCCCACCCCCGGGACAGGGGAATTCACCCCTCCACTTT
CDR3aa: CASSPPPGQGNSPLHF

abundance: once
j_gene: TRBJ2-1
v_gene: TRBV6-4
d_gene: .
CDR3nt: TGTGCCAGCGCGGTAGCGGAATACAATGAGCAGTTCTTC
CDR3aa: CASAVAEYNEQFF

abundance: .
j_gene: TRBJ1-2
v_gene: TRBV9
d_gene: TRBD1
CDR3nt: TGTGCCAGCACCCGGGACAGGGAGAGCGGCTACACCTTC
CDR3aa: CASTRDRESGYTF

abundance: .
j_gene: TRBJ2-2
v_gene: TRBV28
d_gene: .
CDR3nt: TGTGCCAGCAGTCAGACCAACACCGGGGAGCTGTTTTTT
CDR3aa: CASSQTNTGELFF

abundance: once
j_gene: TRBJ2-7
v_gene: TRBV5-5
d_gene: TRBD2
CDR3nt: TGTGCCAGCAGCTCTCTACTAGCGGGAGCATCCTACGAGCAGTACTTC
CDR3aa: CASSSLLAGASYEQYF

abundance: .
j_gene: TRBJ1-1
v_gene: TRBV7-9
d_gene: .
CDR3nt: TGTGCCAGCAGCCCCGCGCGTGAAGCTTTCTTT
CDR3aa: CASSPAREAFF

abundance: .
j_gene: TRBJ1-1
v_gene: TRBV7-9
d_gene: .
CDR3nt: TGTGCCAGCAGCTTAGAGGCAGGGTTTAACACTGAAGCTTTCTTT
CDR3aa: CASSLEAGFNTEAFF

abundance: .
j_gene: TRBJ2-3
v_gene: TRBV11-3
d_gene: TRBD1
CDR3nt: TGTGCCAGCAGCTTGGGACAGGGTGGCTGGGATACGCAGTATTTT
CDR3aa: CASSLGQGGWDTQYF

abundance: .
j_gene: TRBJ1-6
v_gene: TRBV16
d_gene: TRBD1
CDR3nt: TGTGCCAGCAGCCAAATCCAGGGGGGCAATTCACCCCTCCACTTT
CDR3aa: CASSQIQGGNSPLHF

abundance: .
j_gene: TRBJ1-2
v_gene: TRBV6-5
d_gene: TRBD1
CDR3nt: TGTGCCAGCAGGGGACAGGTATATGGCTACACCTTC
CDR3aa: CASRGQVYGYTF

abundance: .
j_gene: TRBJ1-3
v_gene: TRBV7-3
d_gene: TRBD1
CDR3nt: TGTGCCAGCAGCATAGGCCCTGACAGGGCTGGAAACACCATATATTTT
CDR3aa: CASSIGPDRAGNTIYF

abundance: .
j_gene: TRBJ2-1
v_gene: TRBV7-9
d_gene: .
CDR3nt: TGTGCCAGCTCTTCACTAGACCCTGAGCAGTTCTTC
CDR3aa: CASSSLDPEQFF

abundance: .
j_gene: TRBJ2-3
v_gene: TRBV5-1
d_gene: .
CDR3nt: TGCGCCAGCAGCCCCACTAGCTGGGGGGGCACAACGGATACGCAGTATTTT
CDR3aa: CASSPTSWGGTTDTQYF

abundance: .
j_gene: TRBJ2-7
v_gene: TRBV4-2
d_gene: .
CDR3nt: TGTGCCAGCAGCCAAGGGGGGGCCTTCTACGAGCAGTACTTC
CDR3aa: CASSQGGAFYEQYF

abundance: .
j_gene: TRBJ2-1
v_gene: TRBV6-1
d_gene: .
CDR3nt: TGTGCCAGCAGTGAACTCGACTTCGACGATGAGCAGTTCTTC
CDR3aa: CASSELDFDDEQFF

abundance: .
j_gene: TRBJ2-1
v_gene: TRBV5-1
d_gene: .
CDR3nt: TGCGCCAGCAGCTTGGAGGTGACATCCTACAATGAGCAGTTCTTC
CDR3aa: CASSLEVTSYNEQFF

abundance: .
j_gene: TRBJ1-1
v_gene: TRBV4-1
d_gene: .
CDR3nt: TGCGCCAGCAGCCCCCCCGGGCCACAAGCTTTCTTT
CDR3aa: CASSPPGPQAFF

abundance: .
j_gene: TRBJ2-1
v_gene: TRBV11-3
d_gene: .
CDR3nt: TGTGCCAGCAGCTTAGGCGCAGGGTGGGACAATGAGCAGTTCTTC
CDR3aa: CASSLGAGWDNEQFF

abundance: .
j_gene: TRBJ1-6
v_gene: TRBV2
d_gene: .
CDR3nt: TGTGCCAGCAGTGAATGGGGGGATAATTCACCCCTCCACTTT
CDR3aa: CASSEWGDNSPLHF

abundance: .
j_gene: TRBJ1-3
v_gene: TRBV9
d_gene: .
CDR3nt: TGTGCCAGCAGCGTAGCGGCCAGCTCTGGAAACACCATATATTTT
CDR3aa: CASSVAASSGNTIYF